A single sample is the source of the 20 T cell receptor beta chains below, sequenced in a study of identical twins. TCRdb re-called the 5' RACE reads through MiXCR, storing one row per CDR3 protein. Among hundreds of thousands of distinct CDR3 sequences, about 7.5% were seen once, and the ten largest hold approximately 2%. Another study also made use of these data, one on yellow fever vaccine responses in identical twins.

Sequenced sample: memory (CD45RO+) T cells sorted from blood. Every receptor here comes from a woman aged 18-29 years in good health.

This clonotype was observed a handful of times. The rearrangement joins TRBV4-1 to TRBJ2-1; D might be TRBD2 (6 bases). Germline V lookup: CDR1 MGHRA, CDR2 YSYEKL. This CDR3 comprises 13 residues. V was cut by 5 bases and J by 9 bases, with 14 bases left in between. This chain's CDR3 is CASSVTAGFEQFF. In DNA, the CDR3 is TGCGCCAGCAGCGTCACGGCGGGGTTTGAGCAGTTCTTC.

Details on this clonotype: This may come from a read error, since a much larger clone is one base off. The chain carries TRBV4-3 and TRBJ2-7, with 9 positions matching TRBD1. This CDR3 has 13 residues. Germline values: CDR1 LGHNA, CDR2 YSLEER. Trimming at V came to 4 bases and at J to 5 bases, leaving 3 bases not matched to a gene. The CDR3 reads CASSRGTGNEQYF. CDR3 bases: TGCGCCAGCAGCCGAGGGACAGGGAACGAGCAGTACTTC.

Ten or more counts support this clonotype. The V gene is TRBV24-1, the J gene TRBJ2-6, with 7 positions matching TRBD2. Germline V lookup: CDR1 KGHDR, CDR2 SFDVKD. J gave up 4 bases and V 7 bases, and 6 bases lay outside the gene matches. CDR3 length equals 15 residues. This CDR3 is CATSGGSTGANVLTF. CDR3 sequence (DNA): TGTGCCACCAGCGGGGGGTCTACCGGGGCCAACGTCCTGACTTTC.

This clonotype was seen more than once but under ten times. The V call is TRBV7-9, the J call TRBJ2-5; 7 nucleotides match TRBD1. V shed 5 bases, J shed 4 bases, and the junction held 4 bases outside the gene matches. Germline-derived CDR1 and CDR2 are SEHNR and FQNEAQ (reference sequence). The CDR3 extends over 13 amino acids. CDR3 residues: CASSIRQGETQYF. The CDR3 DNA follows: TGTGCCAGCAGCATACGACAGGGAGAGACCCAGTACTTC.

This clonotype was seen a handful of times. The chain couples TRBV6-4 to TRBJ2-3, with D perhaps matching TRBD2 (7 bases). V lost 6 bases to trimming and J lost 4 bases, with 17 bases between them. There are 15 residues in the CDR3. Per the germline V gene, CDR1 is MRHNA and CDR2 is SNTAGT. CDR3 sequence reads: CASRPQGGVPDTQYF. In DNA form, the CDR3 reads TGTGCCAGCAGGCCACAGGGAGGGGTGCCAGATACGCAGTATTTT.

This clonotype was detected ten times or more. The rearrangement uses TRBV29-1 and TRBJ1-2, with D maybe TRBD1 (5 bases). The V end lost 4 bases, the J end lost 3 bases, and 9 bases lay between the germline ends. The germline V gene has CDR1 SQVTM and CDR2 ANQGSEA. The CDR3 is made up of 12 amino acids. The CDR3 DNA reads TGCAGCGTTGGTGGGGGAGACTATGGCTACACCTTC. It is translated as CSVGGGDYGYTF. Full variable domain (rest looked up from reference TRBV29-1 and TRBJ1-2): SAVISQKPSRDICQRGTSLTIQCQVDSQVTMMFWYRQQPGQSLTLIATANQGSEATYESGFVIDKFPISRPNLTFSTLTVSNMSPEDSSIYLCSVGGGDYGYTFGSGTRLTVV.

This clonotype was counted a few times. The gene calls are TRBV4-2 and TRBJ2-2; D possibly corresponds to TRBD1 (6 bases). The CDR3 is made up of 16 amino acids. Trimming removed 0 bases at V and 7 bases at J, with 15 bases between. Looked up from germline, CDR1 is LGHNA and CDR2 is YNFKEQ. The CDR3 here is CASSQDRQGTNGELFF. In DNA form, the CDR3 reads TGTGCCAGCAGCCAAGATAGGCAGGGGACGAACGGGGAGCTGTTTTTT.

This clonotype was observed a few times. J is TRBJ1-2 and V is TRBV29-1, with a weak D call TRBD1 (6 bases). The CDR3 loop spans 12 amino acids. Germline assignment: CDR1 SQVTM and CDR2 ANQGSEA. Trimming cost V 8 bases and J 2 bases, with 12 bases left between them. The CDR3 here is CSLWTANYGYTF. CDR3 sequence (DNA): TGCAGCTTGTGGACAGCGAACTATGGCTACACCTTC.

The genes are TRBV20-1 and TRBJ1-2; no reliable D call. Germline V CDR1 and CDR2: DFQATT, SNEGSKA (reference sequence). CDR3 length: 14 residues. Trimming took 4 bases from V and 5 from J, leaving 17 bases between them. Here the CDR3 reads CSATPSLVGYGYTF. CDR3 DNA sequence: TGCAGTGCTACCCCCTCTTTGGTGGGATATGGCTACACCTTC.

A few counts support this clonotype. V is TRBV5-6 and J is TRBJ2-7; 8 positions agree with TRBD1. Germline lookup yields CDR1 SGHDT and CDR2 YYEEEE. V lost 4 bases, J lost 3 bases, and 9 bases stayed unmatched. CDR3 length equals 15 residues. The CDR3 nucleotides are TGTGCCAGCAGCCCTCCGGGGACAGGACTCTACGAGCAGTACTTC. Its translation is CASSPPGTGLYEQYF.

The sample holds a few counts of this clonotype. The chain is built from TRBV24-1 and TRBJ2-7; D call uncertain. V lost 4 bases to trimming and J lost 1 base, with 10 bases between them. Germline CDR1 is KGHDR and CDR2 is SFDVKD. CDR3 size: 14 residues. The CDR3 protein is CATSDSDGSYEQYF. The CDR3 nucleotides read TGTGCCACCAGTGACTCGGACGGATCCTACGAGCAGTACTTC.

This clonotype was counted at least ten times. The chain is built from TRBV29-1 and TRBJ2-5, with 8 bases that match TRBD1. This CDR3 spans 15 amino acids. Germline CDR1 SQVTM, CDR2 ANQGSEA. V was pared by 2 bases and J by 2 bases, with 7 bases of the junction left unmatched. The CDR3, as DNA: TGCAGCGTTGAAATAGACAGGGGCAAACAAGAGACCCAGTACTTC. It codes for CSVEIDRGKQETQYF.

Only a few counts were recorded for this clonotype. V and J are TRBV5-1 and TRBJ1-1, with D uncertain. V lost 2 bases and J 1 base, leaving 3 bases between the germline ends. This CDR3 is built from 12 residues. In germline, CDR1 is SGHRS, CDR2 YFSETQ. Written as DNA, the CDR3 is TGCGCCAGCAGCTTACAGAACACTGAAGCTTTCTTT. It codes for CASSLQNTEAFF.

The chain combines TRBV7-2 with TRBJ2-5; 11 bases fit TRBD1. V shed 7 bases, J shed 5 bases, and the junction held 9 bases outside the gene matches. The CDR3 contains 15 residues. CDR1 is SGHTA and CDR2 is FQGNSA in the germline V gene. CDR3 sequence (DNA): TGTGCCAGCACCAGGACAGGGGGCGGCTTGGAGACCCAGTACTTC. Protein sequence: CASTRTGGGLETQYF. Full variable domain (remainder filled in from reference TRBV7-2 and TRBJ2-5): GAGVSQSPSNKVTEKGKDVELRCDPISGHTALYWYRQSLGQGLEFLIYFQGNSAPDKSGLPSDRFSAERTGGSVSTLTIQRTQQEDSAVYLCASTRTGGGLETQYFGPGTRLLVL.

This clonotype was counted many times. This rearrangement joins TRBV19 to TRBJ2-7, with D uncertain. Trimming left V 4 bases short and J 2 bases short, with 12 bases between. The CDR3 totals 14 residues. Germline V gene data show CDR1 as LNHDA and CDR2 as SQIVND (reference sequence). The CDR3 loop reads CASSKGRDPYEQYF. In DNA, the CDR3 is TGTGCCAGTAGTAAAGGCCGAGACCCCTACGAGCAGTACTTC. Combining the CDR3 with reference TRBV19 and TRBJ2-7 gives the whole variable domain DGGITQSPKYLFRKEGQNVTLSCEQNLNHDAMYWYRQDPGQGLRLIYYSQIVNDFQKGDIAEGYSVSREKKESFPLTVTSAQKNPTAFYLCASSKGRDPYEQYFGPGTRLTVT.

The sample holds many counts of this clonotype. This chain uses TRBV5-1 with TRBJ1-3; D might be TRBD1 (5 bases). The CDR3 totals 16 residues. The germline gives CDR1 SGHRS, CDR2 YFSETQ. Between the trimmed V and J ends, which lost 4 bases and 4 bases, there was a span of 18 bases. In nucleotides, the CDR3 is TGCGCCAGCAGCGCCGGGGCCCCCTTAGGAGGAAACACCATATATTTT. Residues: CASSAGAPLGGNTIYF.

This clonotype was seen at least ten times. The genes are TRBV7-2 and TRBJ1-5; no definite D call. There are 13 residues in the CDR3. Trimming left V 0 bases short and J 5 bases short, with 5 bases between. Germline V gives CDR1 SGHTA, CDR2 FQGNSA. The CDR3 nucleotides are TGTGCCAGCAGCTTAGCAAGTGATCAGCCCCAGCATTTT. Protein product: CASSLASDQPQHF.

The table lists this clonotype with many counts. The genes are TRBV2 and TRBJ2-1; D remains ambiguous. Germline CDR1 and CDR2: SNHLY and FYNNEI. Trimming stripped 7 bases from V and 3 bases from J, with 4 bases between. The CDR3 has 11 residues. CDR3 coding DNA: TGTGCCAGCACCTACTACAATGAGCAGTTCTTC. Residues: CASTYYNEQFF.

The sample holds a few counts of this clonotype. This chain joins TRBV5-1 and TRBJ1-2; D ambiguous. Trimming stripped 0 bases from V and 1 base from J, with 10 bases between. The germline CDR1 and CDR2 sequences are SGHRS and YFSETQ. The CDR3 extends over 15 amino acids. The DNA of the CDR3 is TGCGCCAGCAGCTTGGCGGTGGGTCTTAACTATGGCTACACCTTC. Translated, it gives CASSLAVGLNYGYTF.

This clonotype was counted only a few times. One junction end does not reproduce the germline sequence, and a read error may be involved. The gene calls are TRBV7-7 and TRBJ2-3, with unresolved D. The V gene's germline CDR1 is SSHAT and CDR2 FNYEAQ (reference sequence). The CDR3 loop spans 13 amino acids. In DNA form, the CDR3 reads TGTGCTAGCAGCTTTTTGCCTTCAGATACGCAGTATTTT. This sequence encodes CASSFLPSDTQYF.